Following are 4 T cell receptor beta chains from one sample sequenced in a study of blood T cell repertoires in COVID-19. Only in-frame clones appear in the TCRdb table, and some are missing; sequencing was by immunoSEQ multiplex PCR. This table holds 200,000 to 250,000 clones, around 84% found once. Sequences were obtained from peripheral blood. All receptors derive from a man aged 50-59 years with acute or convalescent COVID-19.

The chain joins TRBV5-1 to TRBJ1-1, with D tentatively TRBD1 (5 bases). Trimming removed 4 bases from V and 3 bases from J, with 19 bases in between. Germline V CDR1 and CDR2: SGHRS, YFSETQ. This CDR3 has 16 residues. CDR3: CASSPGIWGEDTEAFF. Here the CDR3 DNA reads TGCGCCAGCAGCCCGGGTATTTGGGGGGAGGACACTGAAGCTTTCTTT.

This clone has only one observation. The J gene is TRBJ2-1, the V gene TRBV12-3 or TRBV12-4, with 7 bases matching TRBD1. The V gene end was trimmed by 6 bases and the J gene end by 9 bases; junction bases not matched to a gene: 8. This CDR3 has 13 amino acids. CDR3 amino acids: CASRKNRGGEQFF. CDR3 DNA sequence: TGTGCCAGCAGGAAAAACAGGGGCGGTGAGCAGTTCTTC.

The chain links TRBV2 to TRBJ1-5; D may be TRBD1 (6 bases). Per germline, CDR1 SNHLY and CDR2 FYNNEI. Trimming stripped 7 bases from V and 2 bases from J, with 18 bases between. The CDR3 spans 16 residues. CDR3 nucleotide sequence: TGTGCCAGCACCCAGGAGGCAGGGGCTGGCAATCAGCCCCAGCATTTT. Translating gives CASTQEAGAGNQPQHF.

The rearrangement joins TRBV4-1 to TRBJ2-5; 11 bases map to TRBD2. Trimming took 3 bases from V and 5 from J; bases not matched to a gene: 11. The CDR3 runs 17 residues. Per germline, CDR1 MGHRA and CDR2 YSYEKL. DNA for the CDR3: TGCGCCAGCAGCCAGGTTCTAGCGGGGGGCCGGGGTGAGACCCAGTACTTC. This sequence encodes CASSQVLAGGRGETQYF.